These T cell receptor beta chains were read from a single sample in a study of OX40 agonist ivuxolimab in advanced cancers. Generated by immunoSEQ multiplex PCR, the TCRdb table keeps only in-frame clones and is missing some. Of 75,000 to 95,000 clones listed, about 90% were seen once; the top ten hold nearly 0.55%. The source was CD4+ or CD8+ T cells sorted from blood, collected in a trial of the OX40 agonist ivuxolimab. These receptors all come from an adult with an advanced solid tumor such as melanoma, head and neck, liver or kidney cancer. Each CDR3 is given with its conserved first and last residue. A D gene is named only where the DNA matches it firmly. The size entry is marked missing in some rows and otherwise reads once, few, many or a size class.

TRBV7-9	-	-	TRBJ2-3	CASSLVPGDTQYF	TGTGCCAGCAGCTTAGTACCGGGAGATACGCAGTATTTT
TRBV7-3	-	TRBD2	TRBJ2-1	CASSLVGGRKGEQFF	TGTGCCAGCAGCTTGGTTGGCGGGAGGAAGGGTGAGCAGTTCTTC
TRBV7-2	-	TRBD2	TRBJ2-7	CASSSAGTRDYEQYF	TGTGCCAGCAGCTCCGCCGGGACTAGAGACTACGAGCAGTACTTC
TRBV30	-	-	TRBJ2-7	CAWRESSYEQYF	TGTGCCTGGAGAGAGTCTTCCTACGAGCAGTACTTC
TRBV7-8	-	-	TRBJ1-4	CASSSGEKLFF	TGTGCCAGCAGCTCTGGTGAAAAACTGTTTTTT
TRBV28	-	-	TRBJ2-4	CASGRSGVLSKNIQYF	TGTGCCAGCGGCCGCTCCGGGGTATTATCCAAAAACATTCAGTACTTC
TRBV4-2	-	TRBD1	TRBJ2-7	CASSRQGSLEQYF	TGTGCCAGCTCCAGACAGGGGTCCCTCGAGCAGTACTTC
TRBV19	-	-	TRBJ1-1	CASQTGGRVTEAFF	TGTGCCAGCCAAACGGGGGGGCGGGTGACTGAAGCTTTCTTT
TRBV11-2	-	TRBD1	TRBJ1-4	CASRRGTGGREKLFF	TGTGCCAGCAGGAGGGGGACAGGGGGCCGAGAAAAACTGTTTTTT
TRBV2	-	-	TRBJ2-3	CASIRTQADTQYF	TGTGCCAGCATTAGGACTCAGGCTGATACGCAGTATTTT
TRBV19	once	-	TRBJ2-5	CASSQGGETQYF	TGTGCCAGTAGTCAGGGGGGAGAGACCCAGTACTTC
TRBV7-3	-	TRBD2	TRBJ2-1	CASSLRALAGRTNNEQFF	TGTGCCAGCAGCCTACGGGCCCTAGCCGGGAGGACGAACAATGAGCAGTTCTTC
TRBV5-1	-	TRBD1	TRBJ2-7	CASSSQPGQGNEQYF	TGCGCCAGCAGCTCGCAACCGGGACAGGGTAACGAGCAGTACTTC
TRBV29-1	-	TRBD1	TRBJ1-1	CSVRQGNTEAFF	TGCAGCGTCAGACAGGGGAACACTGAAGCTTTCTTT
TRBV30	-	TRBD2	TRBJ2-7	CAWSPPTSGYYEQYF	TGTGCCTGGAGTCCCCCGACTAGCGGGTACTACGAGCAGTACTTC
TRBV11-3	-	-	TRBJ1-2	CASSPRIQGYGYTF	TGTGCCAGCAGCCCTAGAATCCAGGGTTATGGCTACACCTTC
TRBV15	once	-	TRBJ2-7	CATSRDRNRDYEQYF	TGTGCCACCAGCAGAGATAGGAACAGGGATTACGAGCAGTACTTC
TRBV7-9	-	-	TRBJ2-2	CASSSSGELFF	TGTGCCAGCAGCTCGTCCGGGGAGCTGTTTTTT
TRBV19	-	TRBD1	TRBJ1-2	CASSPQPDRAVYGYTF	TGTGCCAGTAGTCCTCAACCGGACAGGGCAGTGTATGGCTACACCTTC
TRBV19	-	-	TRBJ1-3	CASSWRTKAIYF	TGTGCCAGTAGTTGGAGGACGAAGGCCATATATTTT
TRBV27	-	TRBD2	TRBJ2-1	CASSSTSGRARNEQFF	TGTGCCAGCAGTTCAACTAGCGGGAGGGCTAGAAATGAGCAGTTCTTC
TRBV7-3	once	-	TRBJ2-5	CASSPGSQETQYF	TGTGCCAGCAGCCCCGGGAGTCAGGAGACCCAGTACTTC
TRBV5-4	-	TRBD2	TRBJ2-7	CASSLSGGSYEQYF	TGTGCCAGCAGCTTGTCGGGAGGGTCCTACGAGCAGTACTTC
TRBV12-5	-	-	TRBJ2-7	CASGLVPTGSSYEQYF	TGTGCTAGTGGTTTGGTACCCACGGGAAGCTCCTACGAGCAGTACTTC
TRBV19	-	-	TRBJ1-4	CASSTLQGSNEKLFF	TGTGCCAGTAGTACCTTACAGGGTTCTAATGAAAAACTGTTTTTT
TRBV29-1	-	-	TRBJ2-4	CSVGGWSSPEAKNIQYF	TGCAGCGTTGGGGGTTGGTCATCCCCTGAGGCCAAAAACATTCAGTACTTC
TRBV9	-	TRBD2	TRBJ2-1	CASSVVSGGDLNEQFF	TGTGCCAGCAGCGTAGTTTCGGGAGGGGACCTCAATGAGCAGTTCTTC
TRBV28	-	-	TRBJ1-4	CASSFGEWGIEKLFF	TGTGCCAGCAGTTTTGGGGAGTGGGGGATTGAGAAACTGTTTTTT
TRBV23-1	-	-	TRBJ1-2	CATAGDFTYGYTF	TGCGCCACCGCGGGGGACTTTACCTATGGCTACACCTTC
TRBV28	-	-	TRBJ2-7	CASSQDSPGYEQYF	TGTGCCAGCAGCCAGGACAGCCCCGGCTACGAGCAGTACTTC
TRBV29-1	-	-	TRBJ2-2	CSVIGSGEDTGELFF	TGCAGCGTTATAGGAAGCGGAGAAGACACCGGGGAGCTGTTTTTT
TRBV10-3	-	-	TRBJ1-2	CAISELGEDFRGGYGYTF	TGTGCCATCAGTGAACTGGGGGAAGATTTTAGGGGTGGCTATGGCTACACCTTC
TRBV11-3	-	-	TRBJ1-1	CASAAFMNTEAFF	TGTGCCAGCGCTGCGTTCATGAACACTGAAGCTTTCTTT
TRBV7-2	-	-	TRBJ2-3	CASSSTDTQYF	TGTGCCAGCAGTAGCACAGATACGCAGTATTTT
TRBV29-1	-	-	TRBJ1-1	CSVEAGAVNTEAFF	TGCAGCGTTGAGGCAGGTGCGGTCAACACTGAAGCTTTCTTT
TRBV18	-	-	TRBJ1-3	CASHRVSGNTIYF	TGTGCCAGCCATAGGGTCTCTGGAAACACCATATATTTT
TRBV11-3	-	-	TRBJ1-2	CASSLDWGYGYTF	TGTGCCAGCAGCTTAGATTGGGGCTATGGCTACACCTTC
TRBV5-1	-	-	TRBJ1-3	CASSLEGTRFSGNTIYF	TGCGCCAGCAGCTTAGAAGGGACCCGATTCTCTGGAAACACCATATATTTT
TRBV6-1	-	-	TRBJ2-1	CASKSGTYNEQFF	TGTGCCAGCAAGTCGGGTACCTACAATGAGCAGTTCTTC
TRBV5-6	-	-	TRBJ2-5	CASSQGPARGETQYF	TGTGCCAGCAGCCAAGGTCCAGCCCGGGGGGAGACCCAGTACTTC